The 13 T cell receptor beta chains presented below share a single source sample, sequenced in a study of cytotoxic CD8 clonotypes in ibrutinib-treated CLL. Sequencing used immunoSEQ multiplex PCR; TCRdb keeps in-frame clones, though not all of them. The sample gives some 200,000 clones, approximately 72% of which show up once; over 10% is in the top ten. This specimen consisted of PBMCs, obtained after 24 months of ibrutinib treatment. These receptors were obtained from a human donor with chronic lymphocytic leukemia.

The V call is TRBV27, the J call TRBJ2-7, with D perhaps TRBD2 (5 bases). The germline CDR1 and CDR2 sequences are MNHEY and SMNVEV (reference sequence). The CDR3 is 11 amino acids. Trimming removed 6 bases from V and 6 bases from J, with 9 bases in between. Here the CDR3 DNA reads TGTGCCAGCAGAAAAGGAGGCGAGCAGTACTTC. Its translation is CASRKGGEQYF.

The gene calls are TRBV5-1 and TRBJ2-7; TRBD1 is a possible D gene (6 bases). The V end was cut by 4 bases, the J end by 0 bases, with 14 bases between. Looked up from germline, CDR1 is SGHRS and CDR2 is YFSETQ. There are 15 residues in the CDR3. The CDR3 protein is CASSVGQLPSYEQYF. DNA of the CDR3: TGCGCCAGCAGCGTGGGACAATTGCCCTCCTACGAGCAGTACTTC.

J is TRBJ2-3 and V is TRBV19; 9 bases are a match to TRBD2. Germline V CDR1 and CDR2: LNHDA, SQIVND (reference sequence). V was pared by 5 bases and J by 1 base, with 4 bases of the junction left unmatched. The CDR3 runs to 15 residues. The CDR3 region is CASSHWTSGTDTQYF. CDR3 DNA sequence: TGTGCCAGTAGTCACTGGACTAGCGGCACAGATACGCAGTATTTT.

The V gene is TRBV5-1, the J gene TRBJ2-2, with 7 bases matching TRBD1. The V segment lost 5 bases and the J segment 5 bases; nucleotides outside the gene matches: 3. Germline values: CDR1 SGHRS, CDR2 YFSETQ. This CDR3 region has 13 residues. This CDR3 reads CASRRQGTGELFF. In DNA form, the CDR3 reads TGCGCCAGCAGAAGACAGGGAACCGGGGAGCTGTTTTTT.

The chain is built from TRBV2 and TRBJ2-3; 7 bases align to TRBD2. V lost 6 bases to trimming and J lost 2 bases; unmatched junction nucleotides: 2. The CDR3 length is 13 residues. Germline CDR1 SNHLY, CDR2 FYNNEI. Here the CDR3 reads CASRRENTDTQYF. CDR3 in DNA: TGTGCCAGCAGGCGGGAGAACACAGATACGCAGTATTTT. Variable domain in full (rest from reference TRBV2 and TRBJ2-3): EPEVTQTPSHQVTQMGQEVILRCVPISNHLYFYWYRQILGQKVEFLVSFYNNEISEKSEIFDDQFSVERPDGSNFTLKIRSTKLEDSAMYFCASRRENTDTQYFGPGTRLTVL.

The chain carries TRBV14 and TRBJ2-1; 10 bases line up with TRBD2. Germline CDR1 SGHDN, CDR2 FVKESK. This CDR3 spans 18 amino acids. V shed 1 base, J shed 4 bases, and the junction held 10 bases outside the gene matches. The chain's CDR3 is CASSQGFASGRGYNEQFF. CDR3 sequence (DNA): TGTGCCAGCAGCCAAGGATTCGCTAGCGGGAGAGGGTACAATGAGCAGTTCTTC.

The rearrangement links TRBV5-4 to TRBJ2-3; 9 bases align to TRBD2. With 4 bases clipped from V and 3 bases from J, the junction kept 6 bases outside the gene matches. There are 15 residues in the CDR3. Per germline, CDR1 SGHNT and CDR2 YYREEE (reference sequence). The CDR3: CASSPIAGETDTQYF. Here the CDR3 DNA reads TGTGCCAGCAGCCCTATAGCGGGAGAGACAGATACGCAGTATTTT.

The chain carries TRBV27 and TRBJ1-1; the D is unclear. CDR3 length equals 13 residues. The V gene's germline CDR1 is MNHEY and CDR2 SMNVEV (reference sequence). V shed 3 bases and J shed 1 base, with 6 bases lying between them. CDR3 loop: CASSFYWNTEAFF. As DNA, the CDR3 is TGTGCCAGCAGTTTTTACTGGAACACTGAAGCTTTCTTT.

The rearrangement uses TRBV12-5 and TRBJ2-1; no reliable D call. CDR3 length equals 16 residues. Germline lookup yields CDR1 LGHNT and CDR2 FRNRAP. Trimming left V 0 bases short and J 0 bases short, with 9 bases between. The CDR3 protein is CASGLVRRSSYNEQFF. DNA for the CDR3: TGTGCTAGTGGTTTGGTACGACGGAGCTCCTACAATGAGCAGTTCTTC.

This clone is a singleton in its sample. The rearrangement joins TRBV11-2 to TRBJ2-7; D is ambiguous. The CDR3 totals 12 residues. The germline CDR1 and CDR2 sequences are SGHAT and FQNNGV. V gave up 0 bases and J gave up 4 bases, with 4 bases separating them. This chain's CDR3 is CASSLDMYEQYF. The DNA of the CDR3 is TGTGCCAGCAGCTTAGATATGTACGAGCAGTACTTC.

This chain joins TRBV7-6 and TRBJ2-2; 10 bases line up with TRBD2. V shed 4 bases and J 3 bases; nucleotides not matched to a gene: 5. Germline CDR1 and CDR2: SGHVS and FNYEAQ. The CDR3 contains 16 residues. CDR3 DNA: TGTGCCAGCAGCTCGGTAGCGGGAGGTGACACCGGGGAGCTGTTTTTT. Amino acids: CASSSVAGGDTGELFF.

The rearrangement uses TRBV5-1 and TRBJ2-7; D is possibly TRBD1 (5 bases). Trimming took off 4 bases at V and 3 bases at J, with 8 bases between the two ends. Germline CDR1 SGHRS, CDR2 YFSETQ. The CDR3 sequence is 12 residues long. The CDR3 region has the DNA TGCGCCAGCAGCGTTCAGGGCTACGAGCAGTACTTC. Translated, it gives CASSVQGYEQYF.

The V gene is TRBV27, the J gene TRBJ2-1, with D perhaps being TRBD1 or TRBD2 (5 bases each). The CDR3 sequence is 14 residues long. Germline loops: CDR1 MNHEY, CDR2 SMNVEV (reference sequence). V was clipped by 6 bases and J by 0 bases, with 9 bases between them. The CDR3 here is CASRGVSSYNEQFF. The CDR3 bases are TGTGCCAGCAGGGGGGTAAGCTCCTACAATGAGCAGTTCTTC.